This TCR beta chain was found in a study of beta chain features in type 1 diabetes. Regarding the study as a whole: Researchers caution that PCR might favor shorter templates, equally among patients and controls. Moderately but significantly shorter TCRB CDR3s were found in Type 1 diabetes patients in all four CD4+ subsets.

This CDR3 contains 13 residues. Germline CDR1 is SGHTA and CDR2 is FQGNSA. V shed 2 bases and J shed 6 bases, with 9 bases lying between them. All of the sorted populations showed purity greater than 95%. Reverse transcription of all isolated RNA meant that expressed TCRB transcripts were sequenced. Sequencing was performed with immunoSEQ multiplex PCR; in TCRdb, only in-frame clones are kept and a portion is missing. Among around 710,000 clones, around 12% were seen once, and the ten largest hold roughly 0.12%. Regarding this clone: The antigen remains unidentified.

V and J are TRBV7-2 and TRBJ2-3; no firm D call. The TCR sequence derives from a man in his thirties or forties with type 1 diabetes. Sequencing used naive CD4+ T cells from blood. The CDR3 coding sequence is TGTGCCAGCAGCTTAACCTCCCTCGATACGCAGTATTTT. Its protein is CASSLTSLDTQYF.